This TCR beta chain was sequenced during a study of blood T cell repertoires in COVID-19. The assay was immunoSEQ multiplex PCR, and TCRdb's table has in-frame clones only and misses some. The sample includes 150,000 to 200,000 clones, 87% of them seen just once. Seattle's enrolled individuals joined amid active infection and were then monitored longitudinally. Germline V lookup: CDR1 MNHNS, CDR2 SASEGT. Trimming cost V 2 bases and J 0 bases; bases outside gene matches: 10. The CDR3 has 18 residues. This chain links TRBV6-1 with TRBJ1-5; 7 positions match TRBD1. This clonotype originated in a woman between 70 and 85 years old with COVID-19, enrolled during active disease. Sequenced: peripheral blood. The CDR3 DNA reads TGTGCCAGCAGTGAATACGGGACAGTGTATATTAGCAATCAGCCCCAGCATTTT. This gives the protein CASSEYGTVYISNQPQHF.